Listed below are T cell receptor beta chains from one sample, sequenced in a study of blood T cells in healthy people across ages. From the 5' RACE reads, TCRdb called clonotypes with MiXCR, one entry per CDR3 protein. This sample has about 1.8 million distinct CDR3 sequences, with just under 50% found just once. The sequenced sample was blood. These receptors were taken from a middle-aged woman in good health. Each CDR3 is given with its conserved first and last residue. A D gene is named only where the DNA matches it firmly. The size entry is marked missing in some rows and otherwise reads once, few, many or a size class.

V	J	size	D	CDR3	DNA
TRBV7-6	TRBJ2-7	NA	NA	CASSLSPAPQYEQYF	TGTGCCAGCAGCTTAAGCCCGGCGCCCCAGTACGAGCAGTACTTC
TRBV28	TRBJ2-5	NA	NA	CASTARSSGGQETQYF	TGTGCCAGCACCGCTCGGAGTTCGGGTGGGCAAGAGACCCAGTACTTC
TRBV6-6	TRBJ2-1	NA	NA	CASRGGLDEQFF	TGTGCCAGCAGGGGAGGACTCGATGAGCAGTTCTTC
TRBV7-2	TRBJ2-7	NA	TRBD1	CASSSRYRGEQYF	TGTGCCAGCAGCTCCCGATACAGGGGCGAGCAGTACTTC
TRBV12-5	TRBJ2-1	NA	NA	CASGGGLGGPNEQFF	TGTGCTAGTGGGGGTGGACTAGGGGGGCCCAATGAGCAGTTCTTC
TRBV6-1	TRBJ1-5	NA	NA	CASSETTNQPQHF	TGTGCCAGCAGTGAGACGACCAATCAGCCCCAGCATTTT
TRBV20-1	TRBJ2-7	NA	TRBD1	CSANSGTGNSYEQYF	TGCAGTGCTAACTCCGGGACAGGTAACTCCTACGAGCAGTACTTC
TRBV2	TRBJ1-5	NA	TRBD1	CASSETTGDQPQHF	TGTGCCAGCAGTGAAACGACAGGGGATCAGCCCCAGCATTTT
TRBV27	TRBJ1-4	few	TRBD1	CASSLKGQGEATNEKLFF	TGTGCCAGCAGTTTAAAAGGACAGGGTGAGGCGACTAATGAAAAACTGTTTTTT
TRBV5-1	TRBJ2-5	NA	NA	CASSLTSSGEETQYF	TGCGCCAGCAGCTTGACCTCCTCGGGAGAAGAGACCCAGTACTTC
TRBV6-2/TRBV6-3	TRBJ2-7	NA	TRBD2	CASTKRGGGDFNEQYF	TGTGCCAGCACCAAACGGGGCGGGGGGGATTTCAATGAGCAGTACTTC
TRBV7-2	TRBJ2-7	NA	TRBD2	CASSLGSGGNYEQYF	TGTGCCAGCAGCTTAGGTAGCGGGGGAAACTACGAGCAGTACTTC
TRBV6-4	TRBJ2-7	few	NA	CASGGHYEQYF	TGTGCCAGCGGCGGACACTACGAGCAGTACTTC
TRBV28	TRBJ1-2	NA	NA	CASWTVTRFNYGYTF	TGTGCCAGCTGGACAGTAACTCGATTTAACTATGGCTACACCTTC
TRBV5-6	TRBJ2-7	few	TRBD1	CASSLWLTGTYEQYF	TGTGCCAGCAGCTTGTGGCTGACAGGGACCTACGAGCAGTACTTC
TRBV28	TRBJ2-7	NA	TRBD2	CASSLAGVGYEQYF	TGTGCCAGCAGTTTGGCGGGGGTGGGCTACGAGCAGTACTTC
TRBV27	TRBJ2-1	NA	TRBD2	CASSTILSSGGNEQFF	TGTGCCAGCAGCACCATACTAAGCTCGGGAGGGAATGAGCAGTTCTTC
TRBV7-6	TRBJ2-3	few	NA	CASSLTQGLTDTQYF	TGTGCCAGCAGCTTAACTCAGGGGCTGACAGATACGCAGTATTTT
TRBV7-2	TRBJ2-3	NA	TRBD2	CASRFGGGDPDTQYF	TGTGCCAGCAGGTTTGGGGGGGGGGATCCAGATACGCAGTATTTT
TRBV6-2/TRBV6-3	TRBJ2-1	NA	NA	CASRGRASEEQFF	TGTGCCAGCAGGGGCAGGGCATCGGAGGAGCAGTTCTTC
TRBV7-9	TRBJ1-2	NA	TRBD1	CASSSGQYANYGYTF	TGTGCCAGCAGCTCGGGACAGTACGCTAACTATGGCTACACCTTC
TRBV27	TRBJ1-2	few	NA	CASSNGLINYGYTF	TGTGCCAGCAGCAACGGACTCATTAACTATGGCTACACCTTC
TRBV7-9	TRBJ2-7	NA	NA	CASSQPTEGKYEQYF	TGTGCCAGCAGCCAGCCGACCGAGGGGAAGTACGAGCAGTACTTC
TRBV4-2	TRBJ1-1	few	NA	CASSQDGTANTEAFF	TGTGCCAGCAGCCAAGACGGGACCGCGAACACTGAAGCTTTCTTT